This T cell receptor beta chain was observed in a study of blood T cell repertoires in COVID-19. Study overall: From the United States, Italy and Spain came samples of acute and convalescent COVID-19. The cDNA or gDNA used as material had been derived from T cells, B-cell-depleted T cells, or PBMCs.

Under the authors' procedure: Reference gene primer amplification gave estimated nucleated cell counts. The protocol was immunoSEQ multiplex PCR, while the TCRdb copy is restricted to in-frame clones and leaves out a portion. V, J and clone size are those of that table, while D and trimming were read from the DNA. The sample contains some 200,000 clones, about 90% of which appear only once. V was clipped by 5 bases and J by 6 bases, with 8 bases between them. The CDR3 runs to 13 residues. Germline V gives CDR1 SGHTA, CDR2 FQGTGA. The J gene is TRBJ1-6, the V gene TRBV7-3, with unresolved D. The sequenced material came from peripheral blood. The receptor's source is a woman aged 18-29 years who had recovered from COVID-19. CDR3 amino acids: CASSPTGNSPLHF. For the CDR3, the DNA is TGTGCCAGCAGCCCGACGGGTAATTCACCCCTCCACTTT.